This entry lists 16 T cell receptor beta chains sequenced from one sample in a study of synovial regulatory T cells in juvenile arthritis. The repertoire was sequenced with immunoSEQ multiplex PCR; TCRdb's copy has only in-frame clones and lacks some. The sample's table shows roughly 1,500 clones. Synovial fluid was collected with matched peripheral blood from each patient with active arthritis. The source material was Treg cells from the synovium. All receptors derive from a donor aged 2-35 years with juvenile idiopathic arthritis.

By frequency, this clone is medium-sized. V is TRBV28 and J is TRBJ2-4; the TCRdb D gene call, TRBD2, has no DNA to confirm it. Germline V gene sequence: CDR1 MDHEN, CDR2 SYDVKM. The CDR3 sequence is 17 residues long. There is no recorded DNA. CDR3 loop: CASSETGGRLAKNIQYF.

V is TRBV7-9 and J is TRBJ2-3; the D call of TRBD1 rests on TCRdb alone, since no DNA is present to check it. Germline V gives CDR1 SEHNR, CDR2 FQNEAQ (reference sequence). The length of the CDR3 is 14 residues. No nucleotide data were recorded. CDR3 residues: CASSRPQGTDTQYF.

By frequency, this clone registers medium-sized. The chain uses TRBV6-1 and TRBJ1-5. Germline lookup yields CDR1 MNHNS and CDR2 SASEGT. This CDR3 spans 13 amino acids. Nucleotide data are not available. The CDR3 spells CASSRALNQPQHF.

V and J are TRBV9 and TRBJ2-7; TCRdb lists TRBD1, though no DNA is available to test this call. The CDR3 length is 14 residues. The nucleotide record is missing. Germline V gene lookup returns CDR1 SGDLS and CDR2 YYNGEE. The CDR3 reads CASSVGPSSYEQYF.

CDR3 loop: CASSLVSAQETQYF. The genes are TRBV5-4 and TRBJ2-5. The CDR3 extends over 14 amino acids. DNA is not recorded here. Per germline, CDR1 SGHNT and CDR2 YYREEE (reference sequence).

Considering frequency, this clone is medium-sized. CDR3 sequence: CASMKGYDGGYTF. The rearrangement links TRBV6-1 to TRBJ1-2; TCRdb reports TRBD1, a call that lacks DNA to check it against. The germline V gene has CDR1 MNHNS and CDR2 SASEGT. The CDR3 consists of 13 residues. DNA is not on record.

This clone shows up as medium-sized by frequency. This chain uses TRBV9 with TRBJ1-2. Germline V gene lookup returns CDR1 SGDLS and CDR2 YYNGEE. The CDR3 loop spans 13 amino acids. There is no recorded DNA. CDR3 in amino acids: CASSRGGIPGYTF. Drawing the rest from reference TRBV9 and TRBJ1-2, the complete variable domain is DSGVTQTPKHLITATGQRVTLRCSPRSGDLSVYWYQQSLDQGLQFLIQYYNGEERAKGNILERFSAQQFPDLHSELNLSSLELGDSALYFCASSRGGIPGYTFGSGTRLTVV.

By frequency, this clone registers medium-sized. The gene calls are TRBV6-1 and TRBJ2-7; lacking DNA, the TRBD1 call made by TCRdb goes unchecked. CDR1 and CDR2 (germline): MNHNS, SASEGT. This CDR3 has 15 residues. DNA is not on record. The CDR3 loop is CASRAPRTGIYEQYF.

This rearrangement joins TRBV18 to TRBJ2-3; absent DNA, TCRdb's TRBD2 call cannot be checked. The CDR3 has 15 amino acids. The DNA is unrecorded. Germline CDR1 is KGHSH and CDR2 is LQKENI. The CDR3 protein is CASSPSAGVLDTQYF.

CDR3 region: CASSSSTVFYNSPLHF. The V call is TRBV6-5, the J call TRBJ1-6; TCRdb reports TRBD1, a call that lacks DNA to check it against. From germline, CDR1 is MNHEY and CDR2 SVGAGI. The CDR3 is made up of 16 amino acids. A DNA sequence was not provided.

The chain carries TRBV20-1 and TRBJ2-2; TCRdb returns TRBD1, unconfirmable since there is no DNA. The germline V gene encodes CDR1 DFQATT and CDR2 SNEGSKA (reference sequence). The CDR3 is made up of 11 amino acids. No DNA is given. This CDR3 reads CSAAGTGELFF.

This clone is called medium-sized based on its frequency. The chain carries TRBV7-9 and TRBJ2-7; lacking DNA, the TRBD1 call made by TCRdb goes unchecked. The CDR3 sequence is 15 residues long. No DNA has been recorded. Germline-derived CDR1 and CDR2 are SEHNR and FQNEAQ (reference sequence). The CDR3 loop reads CASSLGQGAAYEQYF.

The chain carries TRBV6-6 and TRBJ2-3. The CDR3 is 15 residues long. The record lacks a DNA sequence. Germline CDR1 MNHNY, CDR2 SVGAGI (reference sequence). CDR3 residues: CASSYSMLSTDTQYF.

Frequency places this clone as medium-sized. V usage is TRBV19 and J usage is TRBJ2-2; TCRdb gives TRBD1 as the D gene, but with no DNA this cannot be confirmed. The CDR3 is 15 amino acids. No DNA sequence is on record. Looked up from germline, CDR1 is LNHDA and CDR2 is SQIVND (reference sequence). The CDR3: CASSTGSINTGELFF.

The chain couples TRBV30 to TRBJ2-5; checking the TCRdb D call of TRBD1 is not possible without DNA. The germline V gene has CDR1 GTSNPN and CDR2 SVGIG (reference sequence). This CDR3 comprises 13 residues. No DNA is given. The CDR3 loop reads CAWSIASRQTQYF.

This clone shows up as medium-sized by frequency. The chain uses TRBV6-6 and TRBJ2-7; the D call of TRBD1 rests on TCRdb alone, since no DNA is present to check it. Germline V gene lookup returns CDR1 MNHNY and CDR2 SVGAGI (reference sequence). This CDR3 contains 15 residues. No DNA appears here. CDR3 protein: CASRSPGTGAREQYF.